Sequencing of this T cell receptor beta chain was carried out in a study of cytomegalovirus exposure and HLA in healthy donors. Study-level points and caveats: High sensitivity and specificity were reportedly achieved when the classifier diagnosed cytomegalovirus status.

Each donor was nominally healthy when sampled (though unrecorded immune exposures were likely). Points on this clone: Its target is unknown.

Primers: 60 Vbeta forward and 13 Jbeta reverse. As originally analysed: The count from a later analysis was 65 million to 90 million unique TCR beta chains, some 11 million of them shared. TCRdb's table, derived via immunoSEQ multiplex PCR, lists solely in-frame clones and lacks some. The V and J calls and clone size are taken from that table; D and trimming were inferred from the DNA. The sample has some 130,000 clones, roughly 10% seen once; the top ten hold 1.8%. This clonotype was obtained from a man aged 45 to 65 in good health and CMV-seronegative. Sequenced material: PBMCs.

CDR3 protein: CASSVAGGESTGELFF. The CDR3 nucleotides are TGTGCCAGCAGCGTAGCGGGCGGGGAAAGTACCGGGGAGCTGTTTTTT. The J gene is TRBJ2-2, the V gene TRBV9; tentative D call: TRBD2 (6 bases). This CDR3 region has 16 residues. The germline gives CDR1 SGDLS, CDR2 YYNGEE. The V and J ends lost 0 bases and 5 bases respectively, with 14 bases between them.